These T cell receptor beta chains were read from a single sample in a study of patients and donors after allogeneic stem cell transplantation. One entry per CDR3 protein, called by TCRdb with MiXCR from the RT-PCR reads. The table lists 800,000 to 1,000,000 distinct CDR3 sequences, roughly 18% of them singletons. The sequenced sample was blood, either unsorted or a sorted T cell fraction (not recorded which). The source is a human donor who was either an allogeneic HSCT recipient or a stem cell or donor lymphocyte infusion donor (not recorded which). It is not recorded whose cells these are; they may come from a transplant donor. CDR3s include the opening cysteine and the closing phenylalanine or tryptophan. The D gene is left open where the match is weak. A clone size is listed for some rows: how often the clone was seen (once, few, many), or a class if it is expanded.

CASSPGLAGGREQFF	TGTGCCAGCAGCCCCGGACTAGCGGGAGGGCGTGAGCAGTTCTTC	TRBD2	TRBV11-2	TRBJ2-1	.
CSARDWRGANTEAFF	TGCAGTGCTAGAGATTGGAGGGGTGCAAACACTGAAGCTTTCTTT	.	TRBV20-1	TRBJ1-1	.
CASSLVIVQSGYTF	TGTGCCAGCAGTTTAGTTATAGTGCAGTCCGGCTACACCTTC	.	TRBV12-3/TRBV12-4	TRBJ1-2	few
CATATDTQYF	TGTGCCACTGCTACAGATACGCAGTATTTT	.	TRBV19	TRBJ2-3	.
CASSLLDSKETQYF	TGTGCCAGCAGCTTACTCGACAGCAAAGAGACCCAGTACTTC	.	TRBV13	TRBJ2-5	.
CASSWTGTNEQFF	TGTGCCAGCAGTTGGACAGGAACCAATGAGCAGTTCTTC	TRBD1	TRBV12-3/TRBV12-4	TRBJ2-1	many
CATSRTAGANVLTF	TGTGCCACCAGCAGAACCGCTGGGGCCAACGTCCTGACTTTC	.	TRBV15	TRBJ2-6	.
CTSSPQTGFTEAFF	TGTACCAGCAGTCCTCAGACCGGCTTCACTGAAGCTTTCTTT	.	TRBV12-3/TRBV12-4	TRBJ1-1	.
CASSFPQRYF	TGTGCCAGCAGCTTTCCCCAGCGGTACTTC	.	TRBV7-2	TRBJ2-7	many
CSVKQGEGQPQHF	TGCAGCGTTAAACAGGGGGAAGGTCAGCCCCAGCATTTT	TRBD1	TRBV29-1	TRBJ1-5	once
CSVGTSGRGSTDTQYF	TGCAGCGTTGGGACTAGCGGGAGAGGGAGCACAGATACGCAGTATTTT	TRBD2	TRBV29-1	TRBJ2-3	.
CSAERFWGQGNQPQHF	TGCAGTGCCGAGAGGTTTTGGGGGCAGGGCAATCAGCCCCAGCATTTT	.	TRBV20-1	TRBJ1-5	many
CASSLDTPGQGPETQYF	TGTGCCAGCAGCTTGGATACCCCGGGACAGGGGCCGGAGACCCAGTACTTC	TRBD1	TRBV5-6	TRBJ2-5	.
CASRDGPGIKAFF	TGTGCCAGCAGGGACGGACCTGGAATTAAAGCTTTCTTT	.	TRBV6-1	TRBJ1-1	.
CASSQTGVGYTF	TGTGCCAGCAGTCAGACAGGCGTGGGCTACACCTTC	.	TRBV12-3/TRBV12-4	TRBJ1-2	many
CSARDRHEQYF	TGCAGTGCTAGAGATCGCCACGAGCAGTACTTC	.	TRBV20-1	TRBJ2-7	.
CASSLRYTDTQYF	TGTGCCAGCAGTTTACGCTACACAGATACGCAGTATTTT	.	TRBV12-3/TRBV12-4	TRBJ2-3	many
CATSDLTGKNTGELFF	TGTGCCACCAGTGATCTCACCGGGAAGAACACCGGGGAGCTGTTTTTT	.	TRBV24-1	TRBJ2-2	.
CASSLVSRSEKLFF	TGTGCCAGCAGCTTAGTCAGCCGGAGCGAAAAACTGTTTTTT	.	TRBV7-2	TRBJ1-4	.
CASSPRAVSEQFF	TGTGCCAGCAGCCCGAGGGCGGTATCGGAGCAGTTCTTC	.	TRBV7-2	TRBJ2-1	.
CASSPYTDYEQYF	TGTGCCAGCTCACCATACACAGACTACGAGCAGTACTTC	.	TRBV18	TRBJ2-7	.
CSGGDGNQPQHF	TGCAGCGGAGGGGATGGCAATCAGCCCCAGCATTTT	.	TRBV29-1	TRBJ1-5	.
CASSLYGTETYEQYF	TGCGCCAGCAGCTTGTATGGGACAGAGACCTACGAGCAGTACTTC	TRBD1	TRBV5-1	TRBJ2-7	.
CSAPSGGYRTDTQYF	TGCAGTGCTCCATCCGGGGGGTACCGCACAGATACGCAGTATTTT	TRBD2	TRBV20-1	TRBJ2-3	.
CAISPDMRANEKLFF	TGTGCCATCAGCCCAGATATGAGGGCTAATGAAAAACTGTTTTTT	.	TRBV10-3	TRBJ1-4	few
CASSGGSGRARVRLHEQFF	TGTGCCAGCAGTGGCGGAAGCGGGAGGGCCAGAGTCAGGCTCCATGAGCAGTTCTTC	TRBD2	TRBV25-1	TRBJ2-1	.
CASSYLHGELFF	TGTGCCAGCAGCTACCTCCACGGGGAGCTGTTTTTT	.	TRBV7-8	TRBJ2-2	few
CAISEVRQGSYEQYF	TGTGCCATCAGTGAGGTGAGACAGGGCTCCTACGAGCAGTACTTC	TRBD1	TRBV10-3	TRBJ2-7	.
CASGPHTNTGELFF	TGTGCCAGCGGACCGCATACGAACACCGGGGAGCTGTTTTTT	.	TRBV12-3/TRBV12-4	TRBJ2-2	.
CASSGTWGIYNEQFF	TGTGCCAGCAGCGGGACCTGGGGCATCTACAATGAGCAGTTCTTC	.	TRBV9	TRBJ2-1	few
CAWSVQGVEAFF	TGTGCCTGGAGTGTACAGGGGGTTGAAGCTTTCTTT	TRBD1	TRBV30	TRBJ1-1	few
CSARSGGVSGELFF	TGCAGTGCTAGATCCGGGGGGGTTTCTGGGGAGCTGTTTTTT	TRBD2	TRBV20-1	TRBJ2-2	few
CASSESLRGAYEQYF	TGCGCCAGCAGTGAGTCCCTCCGGGGAGCCTACGAGCAGTACTTC	.	TRBV10-2	TRBJ2-7	.
CSARGPLARRGKTQYF	TGCAGTGCTAGAGGGCCCCTAGCGAGAAGAGGGAAGACCCAGTACTTC	.	TRBV20-1	TRBJ2-5	.
CASLTKGRGGPF	TGCGCCAGCTTGACTAAGGGGCGGGGCGGACCTTTT	.	TRBV4-3	TRBJ2-3	.
CASSLGVNEQFF	TGTGCCAGCAGCTTAGGCGTAAATGAGCAGTTCTTC	.	TRBV7-2	TRBJ2-1	many
CASSQDYKNSPLHF	TGCGCCAGCAGCCAGGACTACAAGAATTCACCCCTCCACTTT	.	TRBV4-3	TRBJ1-6	.
CASSKALGNIQYF	TGTGCCAGCAGCAAAGCGCTAGGGAACATTCAGTACTTC	.	TRBV21-1	TRBJ2-4	few
CASSPSDSPYEQYF	TGTGCCAGCTCACCTTCAGACAGCCCCTACGAGCAGTACTTC	.	TRBV18	TRBJ2-7	.
CASSQGQGHSKQYF	TGCGCCAGCAGCCAAGGGCAGGGACATAGTAAGCAGTACTTC	.	TRBV4-3	TRBJ2-7	.
CASSLVRGGTYEQYF	TGTGCCAGCAGCTTGGTACGGGGGGGAACCTACGAGCAGTACTTC	TRBD2	TRBV11-2	TRBJ2-7	few
CASSLGGTYYNEQFF	TGCGCCAGCAGCTTGGGTGGGACTTACTACAATGAGCAGTTCTTC	.	TRBV5-1	TRBJ2-1	.
CASSRAIGDKEHF	TGCGCCAGCAGCCGTGCTATTGGGGACAAAGAGCATTTT	.	TRBV4-1	TRBJ1-5	many
CASSHRTGVGTGELFF	TGTGCCAGCAGCCATCGTACAGGGGTTGGGACCGGGGAGCTGTTTTTT	TRBD1	TRBV13	TRBJ2-2	.
CASSLAGGSSTGELFF	TGTGCCAGCAGTCTAGCGGGAGGGTCGAGCACCGGGGAGCTGTTTTTT	TRBD2	TRBV12-3/TRBV12-4	TRBJ2-2	.
CASSPSSARVNTEAFF	TGTGCCAGCAGCCCTTCGTCCGCCCGAGTGAACACTGAAGCTTTCTTT	.	TRBV7-8	TRBJ1-1	.
CSASPPLGGEQFF	TGCAGTGCTAGTCCACCTCTGGGGGGGGAGCAGTTCTTC	TRBD2	TRBV20-1	TRBJ2-1	.
CASSSTGGLYNEQFF	TGTGCCAGCAGCTCGACAGGGGGCTTGTACAATGAGCAGTTCTTC	TRBD1	TRBV7-2	TRBJ2-1	.
CASSLGQGRLGGYTF	TGTGCCAGCAGTTTGGGGCAGGGGAGGTTGGGAGGCTACACCTTC	.	TRBV12-3/TRBV12-4	TRBJ1-2	.
CATSRESVYGYTF	TGTGCCACCAGCAGAGAATCAGTCTATGGCTACACCTTC	.	TRBV15	TRBJ1-2	few
CASSSYRGLNTGELFF	TGTGCCAGCAGCTCCTACAGGGGCCTGAACACCGGGGAGCTGTTTTTT	TRBD1	TRBV11-2	TRBJ2-2	.
CASSRRTSGRLNGYEQYF	TGTGCCAGCAGTCGCAGGACTAGCGGGAGGCTAAATGGGTACGAGCAGTACTTC	TRBD2	TRBV13	TRBJ2-7	few
CASSQDEFQETQYF	TGCGCCAGCAGCCAAGATGAGTTTCAAGAGACCCAGTACTTC	.	TRBV4-3	TRBJ2-5	.
CASSSPPSGSYEQYF	TGTGCCAGCAGTTCTCCCCCCTCCGGGTCCTACGAGCAGTACTTC	.	TRBV27	TRBJ2-7	few
CAWSVRGGGLNIQYF	TGTGCCTGGAGTGTACGGGGAGGAGGACTTAACATTCAGTACTTC	.	TRBV30	TRBJ2-4	.
CASSIRRTDYAYEQYF	TGTGCCAGCAGCATCCGAAGGACAGACTACGCTTACGAGCAGTACTTC	.	TRBV21-1	TRBJ2-7	.
CASSSGQNEKLFF	TGTGCCAGCAGCTCCGGACAGAATGAAAAACTGTTTTTT	.	TRBV6-2/TRBV6-3	TRBJ1-4	.
CASSQGDGASEAFF	TGCGCCAGCAGCCAGGGGGACGGGGCCTCTGAAGCTTTCTTT	.	TRBV4-1	TRBJ1-1	.
CASRTTGASNYGYTF	TGTGCCAGCAGAACAACTGGGGCAAGCAACTATGGCTACACCTTC	.	TRBV12-3/TRBV12-4	TRBJ1-2	few
CASSLVQGGFTEAFF	TGCGCCAGCAGCCTGGTACAGGGGGGTTTCACTGAAGCTTTCTTT	TRBD1	TRBV4-1	TRBJ1-1	once